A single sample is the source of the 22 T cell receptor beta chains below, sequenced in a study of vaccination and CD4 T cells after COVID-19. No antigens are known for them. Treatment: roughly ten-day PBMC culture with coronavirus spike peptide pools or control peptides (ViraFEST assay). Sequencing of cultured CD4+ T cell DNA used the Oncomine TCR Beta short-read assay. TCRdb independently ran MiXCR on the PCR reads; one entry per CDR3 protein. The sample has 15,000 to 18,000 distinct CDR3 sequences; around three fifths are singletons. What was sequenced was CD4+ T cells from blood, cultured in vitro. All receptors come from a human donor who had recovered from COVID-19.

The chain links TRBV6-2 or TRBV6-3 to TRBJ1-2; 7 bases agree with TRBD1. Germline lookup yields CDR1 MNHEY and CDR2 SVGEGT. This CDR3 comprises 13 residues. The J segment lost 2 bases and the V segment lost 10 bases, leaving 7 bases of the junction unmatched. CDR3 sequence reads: CATQGGLNYGYTF. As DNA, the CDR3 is TGTGCCACGCAAGGGGGCCTGAACTATGGCTACACCTTC.

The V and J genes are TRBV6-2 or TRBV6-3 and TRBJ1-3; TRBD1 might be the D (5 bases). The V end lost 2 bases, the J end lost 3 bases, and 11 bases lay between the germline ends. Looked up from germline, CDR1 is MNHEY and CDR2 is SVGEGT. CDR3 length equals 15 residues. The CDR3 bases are TGTGCCAGCAGTTACATCGCCAGGGATGGAAACACCATATATTTT. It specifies CASSYIARDGNTIYF.

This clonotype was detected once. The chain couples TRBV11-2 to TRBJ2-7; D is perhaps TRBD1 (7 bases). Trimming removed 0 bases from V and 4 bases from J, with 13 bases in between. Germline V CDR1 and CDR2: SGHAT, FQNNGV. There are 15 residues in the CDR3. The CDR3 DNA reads TGTGCCAGCAGCTTAGAGGCAGGGGGGTGGTACGAGCAGTACTTC. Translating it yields CASSLEAGGWYEQYF.

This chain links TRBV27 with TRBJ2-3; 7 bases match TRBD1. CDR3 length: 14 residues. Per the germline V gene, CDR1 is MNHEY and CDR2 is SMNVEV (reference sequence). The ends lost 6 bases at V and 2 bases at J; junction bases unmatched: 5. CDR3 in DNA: TGTGCCAGCAGAACAGGGGCCCTCACAGATACGCAGTATTTT. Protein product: CASRTGALTDTQYF.

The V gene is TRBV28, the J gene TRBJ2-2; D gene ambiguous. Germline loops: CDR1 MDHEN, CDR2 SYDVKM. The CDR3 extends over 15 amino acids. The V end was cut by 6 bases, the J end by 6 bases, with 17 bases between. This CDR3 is CASSLDRPLAGELFF. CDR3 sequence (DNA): TGTGCCAGCAGCCTTGACCGGCCGTTGGCCGGGGAGCTGTTTTTT.

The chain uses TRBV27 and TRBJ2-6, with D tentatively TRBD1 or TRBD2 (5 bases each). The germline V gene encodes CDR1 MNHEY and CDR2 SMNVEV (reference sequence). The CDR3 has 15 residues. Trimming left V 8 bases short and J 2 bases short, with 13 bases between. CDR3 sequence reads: CASPTGPPGANVLTF. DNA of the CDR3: TGTGCCAGCCCCACGGGGCCCCCTGGGGCCAACGTCCTGACTTTC.

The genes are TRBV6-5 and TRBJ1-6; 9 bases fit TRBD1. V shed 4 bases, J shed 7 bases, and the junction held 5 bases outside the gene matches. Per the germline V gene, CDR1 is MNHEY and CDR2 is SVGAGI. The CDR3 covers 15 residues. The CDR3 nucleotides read TGTGCCAGCAGTTCCCTAGGGACAGGGAATTCACCCCTCCACTTT. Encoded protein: CASSSLGTGNSPLHF.

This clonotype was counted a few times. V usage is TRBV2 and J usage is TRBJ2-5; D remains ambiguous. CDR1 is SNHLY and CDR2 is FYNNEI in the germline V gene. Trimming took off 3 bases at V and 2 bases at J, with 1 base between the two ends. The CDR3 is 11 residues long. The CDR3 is CASSEQETQYF. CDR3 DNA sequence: TGTGCCAGCAGTGAGCAAGAGACCCAGTACTTC.

The chain's CDR3 is CASSTTGGTEAFF. The CDR3 DNA reads as TGTGCCAGTAGTACCACAGGGGGGACTGAAGCTTTCTTT. This sequence joins TRBV19 and TRBJ1-1, with TRBD1 identical over 8 bases. The junction had 3 bases not matched to a gene; V was cut back by 4 bases and J by 5 bases. The CDR3 runs 13 residues. Germline CDR1 and CDR2: LNHDA and SQIVND (reference sequence).

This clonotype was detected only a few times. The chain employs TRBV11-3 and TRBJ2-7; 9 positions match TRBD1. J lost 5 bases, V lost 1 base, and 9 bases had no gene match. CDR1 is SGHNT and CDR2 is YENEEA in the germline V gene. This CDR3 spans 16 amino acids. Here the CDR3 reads CASSLGITGGGNEQYF. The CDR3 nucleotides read TGTGCCAGCAGCTTAGGGATCACAGGGGGCGGGAACGAGCAGTACTTC. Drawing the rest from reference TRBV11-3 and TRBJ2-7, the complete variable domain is EAGVVQSPRYKIIEKKQPVAFWCNPISGHNTLYWYLQNLGQGPELLIRYENEEAVDDSQLPKDRFSAERLKGVDSTLKIQPAELGDSAVYLCASSLGITGGGNEQYFGPGTRLTVT.

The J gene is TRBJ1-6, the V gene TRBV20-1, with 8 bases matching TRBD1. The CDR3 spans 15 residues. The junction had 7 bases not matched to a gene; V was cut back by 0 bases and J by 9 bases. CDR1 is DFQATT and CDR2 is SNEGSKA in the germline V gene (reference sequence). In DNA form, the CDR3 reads TGCAGTGCTAGAGATCCCGGCGGGACAGGTTCACCCCTCCACTTT. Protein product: CSARDPGGTGSPLHF.

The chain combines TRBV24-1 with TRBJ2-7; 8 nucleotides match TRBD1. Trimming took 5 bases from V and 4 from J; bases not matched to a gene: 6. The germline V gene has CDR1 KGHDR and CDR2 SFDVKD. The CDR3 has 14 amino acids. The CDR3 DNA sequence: TGTGCCACCAGTGGTACAGGGGGGAAATACGAGCAGTACTTC. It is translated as CATSGTGGKYEQYF.

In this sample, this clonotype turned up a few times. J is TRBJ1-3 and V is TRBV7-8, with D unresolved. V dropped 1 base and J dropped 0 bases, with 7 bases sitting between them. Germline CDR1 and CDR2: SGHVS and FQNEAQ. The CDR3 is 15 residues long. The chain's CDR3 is CASSLGTISGNTIYF. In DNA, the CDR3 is TGTGCCAGCAGCTTAGGGACCATCTCTGGAAACACCATATATTTT.

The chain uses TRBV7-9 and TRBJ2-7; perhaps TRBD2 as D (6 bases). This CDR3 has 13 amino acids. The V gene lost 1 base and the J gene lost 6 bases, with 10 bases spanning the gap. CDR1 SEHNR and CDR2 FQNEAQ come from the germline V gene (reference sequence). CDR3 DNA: TGTGCCAGCAGCTTAGTGAAGGGAGGCGAGCAGTACTTC. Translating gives CASSLVKGGEQYF.

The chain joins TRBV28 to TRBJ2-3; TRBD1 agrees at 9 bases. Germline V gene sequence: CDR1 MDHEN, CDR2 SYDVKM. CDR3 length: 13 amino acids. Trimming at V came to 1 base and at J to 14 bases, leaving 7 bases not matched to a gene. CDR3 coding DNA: TGTGCCAGCAGTTTATACGCCCAGGGACAGGGGTATTTT. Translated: CASSLYAQGQGYF.

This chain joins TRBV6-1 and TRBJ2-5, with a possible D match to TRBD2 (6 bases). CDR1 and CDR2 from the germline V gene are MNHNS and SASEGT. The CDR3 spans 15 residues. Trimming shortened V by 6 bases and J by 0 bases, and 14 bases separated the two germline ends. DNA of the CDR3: TGTGCCAGCAGGACCATCGGGGGATACCAAGAGACCCAGTACTTC. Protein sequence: CASRTIGGYQETQYF.

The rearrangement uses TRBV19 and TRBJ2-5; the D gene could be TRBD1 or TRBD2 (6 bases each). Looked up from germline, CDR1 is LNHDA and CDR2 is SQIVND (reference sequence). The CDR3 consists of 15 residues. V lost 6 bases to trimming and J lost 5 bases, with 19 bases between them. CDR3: CASSLNPGAVETQYF. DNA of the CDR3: TGTGCCAGTAGCCTGAATCCGGGGGCGGTGGAGACCCAGTACTTC.

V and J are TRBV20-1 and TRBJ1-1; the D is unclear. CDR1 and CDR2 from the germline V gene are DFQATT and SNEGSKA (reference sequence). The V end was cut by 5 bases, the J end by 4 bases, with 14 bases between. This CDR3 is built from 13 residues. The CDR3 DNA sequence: TGCAGTGCTGACTCGACAAAGAGCACTGAAGCTTTCTTT. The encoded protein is CSADSTKSTEAFF.

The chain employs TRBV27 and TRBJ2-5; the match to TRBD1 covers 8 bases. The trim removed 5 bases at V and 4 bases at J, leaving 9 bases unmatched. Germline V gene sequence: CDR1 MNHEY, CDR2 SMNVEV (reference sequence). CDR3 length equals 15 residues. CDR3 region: CASSPLLQGAETQYF. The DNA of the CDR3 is TGTGCCAGCAGTCCACTCCTCCAGGGGGCAGAGACCCAGTACTTC.

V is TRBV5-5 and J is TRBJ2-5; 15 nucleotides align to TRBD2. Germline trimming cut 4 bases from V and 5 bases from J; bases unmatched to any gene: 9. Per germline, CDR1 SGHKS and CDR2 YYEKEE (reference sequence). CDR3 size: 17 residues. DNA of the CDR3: TGTGCCAGCAGCCCTCCGGGACTAGCGGGGGGCTCGGAGACCCAGTACTTC. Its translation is CASSPPGLAGGSETQYF.

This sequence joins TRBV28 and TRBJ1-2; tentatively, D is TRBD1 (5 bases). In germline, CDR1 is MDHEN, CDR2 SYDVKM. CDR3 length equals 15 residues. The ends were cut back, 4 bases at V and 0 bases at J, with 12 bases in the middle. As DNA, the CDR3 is TGTGCCAGCAGTTCCCCGACAGAAACTAACTATGGCTACACCTTC. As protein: CASSSPTETNYGYTF.

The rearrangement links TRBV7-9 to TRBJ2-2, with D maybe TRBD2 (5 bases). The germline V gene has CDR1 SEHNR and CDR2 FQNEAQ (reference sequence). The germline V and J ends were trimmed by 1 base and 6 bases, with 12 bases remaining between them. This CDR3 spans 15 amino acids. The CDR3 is CASSLGEMRAGELFF. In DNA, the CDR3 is TGTGCCAGCAGCTTAGGGGAGATGAGGGCCGGGGAGCTGTTTTTT.